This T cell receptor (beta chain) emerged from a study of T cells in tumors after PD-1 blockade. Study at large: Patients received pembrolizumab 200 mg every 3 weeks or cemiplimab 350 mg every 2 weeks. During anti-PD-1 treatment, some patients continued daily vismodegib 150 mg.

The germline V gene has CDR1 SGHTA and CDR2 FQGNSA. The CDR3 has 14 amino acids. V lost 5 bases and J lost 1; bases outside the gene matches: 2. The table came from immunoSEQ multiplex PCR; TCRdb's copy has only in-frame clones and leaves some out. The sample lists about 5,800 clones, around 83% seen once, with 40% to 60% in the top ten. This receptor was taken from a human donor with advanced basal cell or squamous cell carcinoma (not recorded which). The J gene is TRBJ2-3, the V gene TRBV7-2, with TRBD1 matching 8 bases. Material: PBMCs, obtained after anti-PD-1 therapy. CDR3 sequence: CASSPGQGTDTQYF. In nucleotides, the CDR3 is TGTGCCAGCAGCCCGGGACAGGGCACAGATACGCAGTATTTT.